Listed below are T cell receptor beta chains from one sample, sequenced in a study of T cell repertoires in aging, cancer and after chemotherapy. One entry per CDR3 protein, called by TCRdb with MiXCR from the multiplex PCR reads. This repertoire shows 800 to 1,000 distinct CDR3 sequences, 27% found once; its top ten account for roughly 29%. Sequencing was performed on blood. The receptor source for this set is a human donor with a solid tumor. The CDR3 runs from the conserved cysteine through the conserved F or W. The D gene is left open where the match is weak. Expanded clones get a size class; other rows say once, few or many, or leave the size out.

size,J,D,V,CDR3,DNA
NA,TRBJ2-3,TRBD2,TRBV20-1,CSARTRLAGGQRDTQYF,TGCAGTGCTAGAACCCGACTAGCGGGAGGGCAGAGAGATACGCAGTATTTT
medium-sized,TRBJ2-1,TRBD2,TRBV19,CASSIPRLAGVGEQFF,TGTGCCAGTAGTATACCCCGGCTAGCGGGAGTGGGGGAGCAGTTCTTC
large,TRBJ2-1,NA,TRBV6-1,CASSEGRTTYNEQFF,TGTGCCAGCAGTGAAGGGAGGACAACATACAATGAGCAGTTCTTC
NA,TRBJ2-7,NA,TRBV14,CASSHLFSHEQYF,TGTGCCAGCAGCCACCTGTTCAGCCACGAGCAGTACTTC
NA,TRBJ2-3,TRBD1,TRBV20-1,CSARDGQVSTDTQYF,TGCAGTGCTAGAGATGGACAGGTTAGCACAGATACGCAGTATTTT
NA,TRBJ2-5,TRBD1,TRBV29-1,CSVAGHPTGVIAETQYF,TGCAGCGTCGCGGGCCACCCTACAGGGGTAATAGCCGAGACCCAGTACTTC
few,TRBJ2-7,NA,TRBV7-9,CASTTIDRAYEQYF,TGTGCCAGCACGACCATTGACCGAGCCTACGAGCAGTACTTC
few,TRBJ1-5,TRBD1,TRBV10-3,CAISITGDQPQHF,TGTGCCATCAGCATCACAGGGGATCAGCCCCAGCATTTT
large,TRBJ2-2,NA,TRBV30,CAWSVRPSGPVNTGELFF,TGTGCCTGGAGTGTAAGGCCCTCAGGGCCCGTGAACACCGGGGAGCTGTTTTTT
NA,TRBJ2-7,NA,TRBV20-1,CSAQTSSYEQYF,TGCAGTGCTCAGACTAGCTCCTACGAGCAGTACTTC
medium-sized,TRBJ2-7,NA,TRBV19,CASSPFEGHEQYF,TGTGCCAGTAGTCCTTTTGAAGGTCACGAGCAGTACTTC
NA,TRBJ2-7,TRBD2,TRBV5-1,CASSYLAGGTPEQYF,TGCGCCAGCAGCTACCTAGCGGGAGGGACTCCCGAGCAGTACTTC
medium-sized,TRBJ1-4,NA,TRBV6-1,CASSDDGSLGGREKLFF,TGTGCCAGCAGTGATGATGGGAGCTTGGGGGGAAGAGAAAAACTGTTTTTT
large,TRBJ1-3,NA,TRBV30,CAWGDSGNTIYF,TGTGCCTGGGGAGACTCTGGAAACACCATATATTTT
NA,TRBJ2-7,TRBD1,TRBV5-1,CASRTAGTGHYEQYF,TGCGCCAGCAGAACAGCCGGGACAGGGCACTACGAGCAGTACTTC
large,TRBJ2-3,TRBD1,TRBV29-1,CSVGQGAKTDTQYF,TGCAGCGTTGGGCAGGGGGCTAAAACAGATACGCAGTATTTT
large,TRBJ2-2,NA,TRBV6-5,CASRYSTGELFF,TGTGCCAGCAGATACTCCACCGGGGAGCTGTTTTTT
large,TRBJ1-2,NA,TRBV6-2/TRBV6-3,CASSYMGERGYTF,TGTGCCAGCAGTTATATGGGAGAGAGGGGCTACACCTTC
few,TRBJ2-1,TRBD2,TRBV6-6,CASSYSTTSGGPEQFF,TGTGCCAGCAGTTACTCTACGACTAGCGGGGGTCCAGAGCAGTTCTTC
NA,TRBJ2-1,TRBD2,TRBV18,CASSSAGARGNEQFF,TGTGCCAGCTCATCAGCGGGAGCCCGAGGGAATGAGCAGTTCTTC
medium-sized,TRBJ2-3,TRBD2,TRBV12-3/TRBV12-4,CASSFSSGRDTQYF,TGTGCCAGCAGTTTCTCTAGCGGGAGAGATACGCAGTATTTT
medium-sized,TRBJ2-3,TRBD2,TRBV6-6,CASSTETSGRADTQYF,TGTGCCAGCAGTACTGAGACTAGCGGGAGGGCAGATACGCAGTATTTT
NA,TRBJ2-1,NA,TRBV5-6,CASSDWNNEQFF,TGTGCCAGCAGCGACTGGAACAATGAGCAGTTCTTC
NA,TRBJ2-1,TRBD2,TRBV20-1,CSARLGRNRNEQFF,TGCAGTGCTAGACTCGGGAGGAACCGCAATGAGCAGTTCTTC
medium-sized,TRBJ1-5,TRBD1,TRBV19,CASSTTGGGQPQHF,TGTGCCAGTAGTACGACAGGGGGCGGACAGCCCCAGCATTTT
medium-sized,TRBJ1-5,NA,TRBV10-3,CAISRDKFSNQPQHF,TGTGCCATCAGCAGGGACAAGTTTAGCAATCAGCCCCAGCATTTT
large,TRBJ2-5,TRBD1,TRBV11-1,CASSGSRDRRQETQYF,TGTGCCAGCAGCGGGAGCCGGGACAGGAGACAAGAGACCCAGTACTTC
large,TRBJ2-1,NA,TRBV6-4,CASRGRYDEQFF,TGTGCCAGCAGAGGCAGGTACGATGAGCAGTTCTTC
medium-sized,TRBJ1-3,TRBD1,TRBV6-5,CASRLTGGSGNTIYF,TGTGCCAGCAGACTAACAGGGGGCTCTGGAAACACCATATATTTT
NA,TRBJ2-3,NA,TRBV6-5,CASSYAVWSTDTQYF,TGTGCCAGCAGTTATGCCGTCTGGAGCACAGATACGCAGTATTTT
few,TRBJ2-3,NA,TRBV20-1,CSARGGAGTDTQYF,TGCAGTGCTAGGGGGGGCGCCGGCACAGATACGCAGTATTTT
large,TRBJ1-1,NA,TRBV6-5,CASSNQPNTEAFF,TGTGCCAGCAGTAACCAACCGAACACTGAAGCTTTCTTT
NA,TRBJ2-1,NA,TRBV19,CASSIWGAGSLSSYNEQFF,TGTGCCAGTAGTATTTGGGGGGCAGGGAGCCTAAGCTCCTACAATGAGCAGTTCTTC
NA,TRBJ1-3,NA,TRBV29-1,CSVVGQYSGNTIYF,TGCAGCGTTGTCGGACAGTACTCTGGAAACACCATATATTTT
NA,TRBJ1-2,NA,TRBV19,CASSIGTPYGYTF,TGTGCCAGTAGTATAGGGACTCCCTATGGCTACACCTTC
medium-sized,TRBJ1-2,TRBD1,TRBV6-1,CASSEVQGRAGYTF,TGTGCCAGCAGTGAAGTACAGGGGCGGGCTGGCTACACCTTC
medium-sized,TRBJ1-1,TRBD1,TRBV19,CASSTGQGARRSEAFF,TGTGCCAGTAGCACCGGACAGGGGGCGCGGCGTAGTGAAGCTTTCTTT